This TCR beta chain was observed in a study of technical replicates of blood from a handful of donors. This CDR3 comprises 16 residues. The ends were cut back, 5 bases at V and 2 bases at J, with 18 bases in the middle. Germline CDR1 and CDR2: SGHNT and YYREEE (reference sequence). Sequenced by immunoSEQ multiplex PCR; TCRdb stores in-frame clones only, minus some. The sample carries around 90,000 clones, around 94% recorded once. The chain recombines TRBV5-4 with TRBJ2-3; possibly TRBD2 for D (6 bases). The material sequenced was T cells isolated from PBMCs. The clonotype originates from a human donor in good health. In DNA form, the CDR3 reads TGTGCCAGCAGTTGGCCGGGACTCCAACACACAGATACGCAGTATTTT. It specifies CASSWPGLQHTDTQYF.